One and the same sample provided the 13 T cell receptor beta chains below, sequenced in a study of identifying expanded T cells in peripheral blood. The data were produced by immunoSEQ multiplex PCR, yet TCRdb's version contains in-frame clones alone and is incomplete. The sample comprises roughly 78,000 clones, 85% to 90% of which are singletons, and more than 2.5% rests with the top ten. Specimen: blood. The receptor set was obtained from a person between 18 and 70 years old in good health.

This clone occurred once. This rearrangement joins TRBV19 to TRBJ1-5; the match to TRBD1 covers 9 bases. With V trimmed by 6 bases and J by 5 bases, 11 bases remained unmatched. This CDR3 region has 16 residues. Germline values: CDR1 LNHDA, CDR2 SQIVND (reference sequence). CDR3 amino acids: CASRTGTGNVHQPQHF. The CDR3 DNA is TGTGCCAGTAGAACCGGGACAGGGAATGTACATCAGCCCCAGCATTTT.

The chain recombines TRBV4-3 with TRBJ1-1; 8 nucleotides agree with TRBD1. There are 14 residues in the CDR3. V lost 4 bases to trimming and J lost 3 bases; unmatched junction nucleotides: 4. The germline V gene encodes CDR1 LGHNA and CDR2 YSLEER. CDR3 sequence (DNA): TGCGCCAGCAGCCGACAGGGGCGGGACACTGAAGCTTTCTTT. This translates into CASSRQGRDTEAFF.

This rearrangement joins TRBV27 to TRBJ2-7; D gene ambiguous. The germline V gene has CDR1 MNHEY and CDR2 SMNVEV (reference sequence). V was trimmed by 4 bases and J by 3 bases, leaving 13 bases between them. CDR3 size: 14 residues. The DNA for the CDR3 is TGTGCCAGCAGTTCGGGTCTTTCCCTCTACGAGCAGTACTTC. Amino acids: CASSSGLSLYEQYF.

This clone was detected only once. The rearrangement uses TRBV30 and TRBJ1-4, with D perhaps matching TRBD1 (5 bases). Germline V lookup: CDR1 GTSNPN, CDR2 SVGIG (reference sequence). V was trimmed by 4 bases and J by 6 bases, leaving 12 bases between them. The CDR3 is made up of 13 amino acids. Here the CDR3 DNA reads TGTGCCTGGAACGGGGGGGTAGATGAAAAACTGTTTTTT. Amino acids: CAWNGGVDEKLFF.

The CDR3 DNA reads as TGTGCCAGCAGCCCTGGACTAGCTGGCTTAGAGACCCAGTACTTC. Translation gives CASSPGLAGLETQYF. This rearrangement joins TRBV9 to TRBJ2-5, with 8 bases that match TRBD2. This CDR3 has 15 amino acids. The germline CDR1 and CDR2 sequences are SGDLS and YYNGEE. J gave up 4 bases and V 4 bases, and 9 bases lay outside the gene matches.

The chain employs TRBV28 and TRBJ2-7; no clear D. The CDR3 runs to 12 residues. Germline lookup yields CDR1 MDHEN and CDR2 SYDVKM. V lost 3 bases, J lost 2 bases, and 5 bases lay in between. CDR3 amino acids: CASSFGTYEQYF. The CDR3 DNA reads TGTGCCAGCAGTTTTGGGACCTACGAGCAGTACTTC.

The CDR3 DNA sequence: TGCGCCAGCAGCTTGAACTCACGTGTGGGCCTCAACGAGCAGTACTTC. It is translated as CASSLNSRVGLNEQYF. This sequence joins TRBV5-1 and TRBJ2-7; D not resolved. The CDR3 has 16 residues. Between the trimmed V and J ends, which lost 1 base and 5 bases, there was a span of 19 bases. Germline V lookup: CDR1 SGHRS, CDR2 YFSETQ.

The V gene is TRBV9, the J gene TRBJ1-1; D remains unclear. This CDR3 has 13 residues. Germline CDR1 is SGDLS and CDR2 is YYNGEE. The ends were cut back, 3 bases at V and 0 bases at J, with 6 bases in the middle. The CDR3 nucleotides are TGTGCCAGCAGCGGACTTTTGAACACTGAAGCTTTCTTT. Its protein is CASSGLLNTEAFF.

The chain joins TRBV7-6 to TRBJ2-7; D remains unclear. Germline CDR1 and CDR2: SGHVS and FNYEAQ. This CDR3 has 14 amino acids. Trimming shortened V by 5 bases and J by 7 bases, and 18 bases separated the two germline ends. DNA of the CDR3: TGTGCCAGCAGCCCCCAAGACCCCCCTTTGGAGCAGTACTTC. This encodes CASSPQDPPLEQYF.

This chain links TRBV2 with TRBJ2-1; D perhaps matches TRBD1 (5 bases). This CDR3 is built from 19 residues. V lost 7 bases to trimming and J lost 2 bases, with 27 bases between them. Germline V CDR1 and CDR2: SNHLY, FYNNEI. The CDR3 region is CASTPPRGVESTAYNEQFF. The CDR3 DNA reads TGTGCCAGCACCCCCCCTAGGGGCGTAGAATCAACCGCCTACAATGAGCAGTTCTTC.

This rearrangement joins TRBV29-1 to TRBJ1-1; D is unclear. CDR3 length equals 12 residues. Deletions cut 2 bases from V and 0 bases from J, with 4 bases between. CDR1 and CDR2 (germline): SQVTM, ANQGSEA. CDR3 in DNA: TGCAGCGTTGAAATCATGAACACTGAAGCTTTCTTT. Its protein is CSVEIMNTEAFF. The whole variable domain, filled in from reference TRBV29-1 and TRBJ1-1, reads SAVISQKPSRDICQRGTSLTIQCQVDSQVTMMFWYRQQPGQSLTLIATANQGSEATYESGFVIDKFPISRPNLTFSTLTVSNMSPEDSSIYLCSVEIMNTEAFFGQGTRLTVV.

The CDR3 loop is CASTRTGNSNQPQHF. CDR3 in DNA: TGTGCCAGCACCAGGACGGGAAATAGCAATCAGCCCCAGCATTTT. V gene TRBV5-5 combines with J gene TRBJ1-5; D not resolved. This CDR3 has 15 amino acids. The germline V gene has CDR1 SGHKS and CDR2 YYEKEE (reference sequence). Trimming removed 6 bases at V and 0 bases at J, with 13 bases between.

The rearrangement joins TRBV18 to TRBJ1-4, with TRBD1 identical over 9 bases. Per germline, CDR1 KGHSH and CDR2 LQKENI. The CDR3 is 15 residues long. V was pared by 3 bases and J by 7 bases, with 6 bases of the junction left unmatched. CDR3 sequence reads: CASSPGTGLVEKLFF. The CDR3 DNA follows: TGTGCCAGCTCACCGGGGACAGGGCTTGTTGAAAAACTGTTTTTT.